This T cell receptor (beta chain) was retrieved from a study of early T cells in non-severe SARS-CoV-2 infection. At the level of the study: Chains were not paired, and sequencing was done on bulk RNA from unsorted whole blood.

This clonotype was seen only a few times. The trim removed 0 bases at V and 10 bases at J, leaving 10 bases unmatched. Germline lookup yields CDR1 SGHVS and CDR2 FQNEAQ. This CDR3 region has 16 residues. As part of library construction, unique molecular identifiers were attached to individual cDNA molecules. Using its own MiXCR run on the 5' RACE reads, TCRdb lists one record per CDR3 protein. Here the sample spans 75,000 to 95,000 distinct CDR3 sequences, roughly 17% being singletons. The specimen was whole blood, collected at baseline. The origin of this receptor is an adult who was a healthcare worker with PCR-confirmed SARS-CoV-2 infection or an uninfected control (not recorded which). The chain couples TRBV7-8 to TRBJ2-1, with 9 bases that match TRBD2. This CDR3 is CASSLATASGDLEQFF. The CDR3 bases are TGTGCCAGCAGCTTAGCCACGGCTAGCGGGGACCTGGAGCAGTTCTTC.